This T cell receptor beta chain was obtained from a study of response to subunit inactivated influenza vaccine. Using its own MiXCR run on the RT-PCR reads, TCRdb lists one record per CDR3 protein. The table has about 570,000 distinct CDR3 sequences, 11% seen once. These data were also filed under a second study, of T cells expressing NK-cell markers. From that report: A 5'RACE template switching approach incorporating UMIs was used to make TCR beta cDNA. Cells sorted as CD3+CD56+NKG2C+, CD3+CD56+NKG2C- and CD3+CD56-NKG2C+ T cells supplied the TCR beta repertoires.

The clonotype originates from a man aged 50 or older who received an inactivated influenza vaccine. This sample comprised PBMCs from blood, obtained on the day of vaccination.

The CDR3 protein is CASSKGTGGNSPLHF. CDR3 bases: TGTGCCAGCAGCAAGGGGACAGGCGGCAATTCACCCCTCCACTTT. The chain carries TRBV21-1 and TRBJ1-6; TRBD1 is taken as the D call from the table, unchecked against the DNA. TRBV21-1 is an annotated pseudogene. This CDR3 is 15 amino acids long.